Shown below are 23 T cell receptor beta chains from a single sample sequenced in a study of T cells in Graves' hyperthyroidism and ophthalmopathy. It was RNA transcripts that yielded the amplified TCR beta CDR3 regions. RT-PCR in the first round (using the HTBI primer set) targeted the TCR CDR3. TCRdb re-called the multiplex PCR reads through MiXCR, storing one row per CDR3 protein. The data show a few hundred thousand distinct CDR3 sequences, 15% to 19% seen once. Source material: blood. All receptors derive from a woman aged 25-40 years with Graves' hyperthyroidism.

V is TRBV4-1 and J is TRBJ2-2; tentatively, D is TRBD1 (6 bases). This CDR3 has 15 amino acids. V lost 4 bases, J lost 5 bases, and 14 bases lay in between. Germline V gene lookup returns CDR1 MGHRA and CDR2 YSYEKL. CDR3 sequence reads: CASSRQGLVTGELFF. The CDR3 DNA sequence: TGCGCCAGCAGCCGTCAGGGGCTGGTGACCGGGGAGCTGTTTTTT.

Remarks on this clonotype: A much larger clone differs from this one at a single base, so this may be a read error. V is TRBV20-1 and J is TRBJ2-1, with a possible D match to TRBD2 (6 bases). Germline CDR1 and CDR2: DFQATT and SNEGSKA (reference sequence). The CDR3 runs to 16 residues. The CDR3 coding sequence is TGCAGTGCTCCCCCTAGCGAGAGCAGACTCTACAGTGAGCAGTTCTTC. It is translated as CSAPPSESRLYSEQFF.

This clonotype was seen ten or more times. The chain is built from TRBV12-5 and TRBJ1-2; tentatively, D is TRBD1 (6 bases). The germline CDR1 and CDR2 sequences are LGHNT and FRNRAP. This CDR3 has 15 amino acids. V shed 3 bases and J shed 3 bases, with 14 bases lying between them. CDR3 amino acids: CASGFLTGPHYGYTF. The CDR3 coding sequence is TGTGCTAGTGGTTTCTTGACAGGCCCCCACTATGGCTACACCTTC.

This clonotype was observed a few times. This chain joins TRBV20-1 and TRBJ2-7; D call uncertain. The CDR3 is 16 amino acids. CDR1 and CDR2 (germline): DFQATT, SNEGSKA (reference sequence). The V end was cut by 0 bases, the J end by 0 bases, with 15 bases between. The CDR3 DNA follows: TGCAGTGCTAGAGATCGGGCCAGCCGAAGCTCCTACGAGCAGTACTTC. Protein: CSARDRASRSSYEQYF.

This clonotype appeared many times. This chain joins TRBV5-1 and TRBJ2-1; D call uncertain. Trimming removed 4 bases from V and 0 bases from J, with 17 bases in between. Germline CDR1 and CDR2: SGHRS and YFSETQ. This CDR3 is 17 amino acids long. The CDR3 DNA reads TGCGCCAGCAGCCTCTCCGAACTCGCGAGCTCCTACAATGAGCAGTTCTTC. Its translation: CASSLSELASSYNEQFF.

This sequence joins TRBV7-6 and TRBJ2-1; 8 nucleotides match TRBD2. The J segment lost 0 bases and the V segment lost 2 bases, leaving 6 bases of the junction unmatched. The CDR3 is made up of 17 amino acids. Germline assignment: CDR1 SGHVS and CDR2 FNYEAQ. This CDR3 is CASSLRGGGNSYNEQFF. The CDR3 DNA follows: TGTGCCAGCAGCTTACGGGGGGGCGGGAACTCCTACAATGAGCAGTTCTTC.

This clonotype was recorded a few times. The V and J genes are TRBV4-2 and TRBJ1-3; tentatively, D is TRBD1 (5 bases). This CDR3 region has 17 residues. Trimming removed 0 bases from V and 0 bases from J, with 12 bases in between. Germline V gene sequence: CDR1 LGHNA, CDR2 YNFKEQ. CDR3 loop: CASSQDDRSTSGNTIYF. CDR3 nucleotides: TGTGCCAGCAGCCAAGATGACAGAAGTACCTCTGGAAACACCATATATTTT.

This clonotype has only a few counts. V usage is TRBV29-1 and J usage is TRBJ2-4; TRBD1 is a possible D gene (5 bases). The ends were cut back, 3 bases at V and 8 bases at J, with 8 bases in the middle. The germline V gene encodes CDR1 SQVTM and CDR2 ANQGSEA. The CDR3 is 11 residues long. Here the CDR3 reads CSVEIRDIQYF. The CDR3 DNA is TGCAGCGTTGAGATCAGGGACATTCAGTACTTC.

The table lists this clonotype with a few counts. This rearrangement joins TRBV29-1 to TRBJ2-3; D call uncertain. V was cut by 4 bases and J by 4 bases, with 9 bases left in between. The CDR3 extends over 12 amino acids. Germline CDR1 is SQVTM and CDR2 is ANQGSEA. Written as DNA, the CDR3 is TGCAGCGTTGCCAGCGACGCAGATACGCAGTATTTT. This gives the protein CSVASDADTQYF.

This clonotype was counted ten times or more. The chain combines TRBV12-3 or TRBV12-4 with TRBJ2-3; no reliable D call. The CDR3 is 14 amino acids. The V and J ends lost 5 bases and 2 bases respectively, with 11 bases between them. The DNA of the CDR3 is TGTGCCAGCAGTATTGACTTGTACACAGATACGCAGTATTTT. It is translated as CASSIDLYTDTQYF.

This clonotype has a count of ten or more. In DNA form, the CDR3 reads TGTGCCAGCAGCTTGACCCGGAACGAGCAGTACTTC. It specifies CASSLTRNEQYF. V is TRBV7-2 and J is TRBJ2-7; D is uncertain. Germline CDR1 SGHTA, CDR2 FQGNSA. Trimming cost V 3 bases and J 5 bases, with 8 bases left between them. The CDR3 is 12 amino acids.

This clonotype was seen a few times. The CDR3 DNA is TGTGCCAGCAGCGTGTCTCGGTCCGGGGAGCTGTTTTTT. Translating it yields CASSVSRSGELFF. The rearrangement links TRBV9 to TRBJ2-2, with D hard to call. The CDR3 is 13 amino acids. The V and J ends lost 2 bases and 6 bases respectively, with 8 bases between them. Germline-derived CDR1 and CDR2 are SGDLS and YYNGEE.

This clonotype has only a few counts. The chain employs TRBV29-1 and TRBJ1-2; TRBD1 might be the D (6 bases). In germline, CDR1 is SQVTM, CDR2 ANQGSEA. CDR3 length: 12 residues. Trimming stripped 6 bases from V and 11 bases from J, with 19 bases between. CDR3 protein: CSVIAGRGEYTF. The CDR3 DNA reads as TGCAGCGTCATTGCTGGCAGGGGAGAATACACCTTC.

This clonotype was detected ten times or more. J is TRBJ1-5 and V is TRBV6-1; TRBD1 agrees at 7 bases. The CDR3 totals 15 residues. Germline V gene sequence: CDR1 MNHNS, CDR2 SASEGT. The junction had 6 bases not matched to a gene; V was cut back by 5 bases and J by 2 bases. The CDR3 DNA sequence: TGTGCCAGCAGTCGACAGGGAGGAGGCAATCAGCCCCAGCATTTT. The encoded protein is CASSRQGGGNQPQHF.

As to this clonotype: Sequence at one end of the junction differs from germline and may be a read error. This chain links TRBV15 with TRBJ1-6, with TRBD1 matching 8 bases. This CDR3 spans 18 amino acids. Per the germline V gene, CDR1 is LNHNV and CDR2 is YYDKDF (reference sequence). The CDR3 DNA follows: TGTGCCACCAGCAGTGCGTTACAGGGGGGACCCTATAATTCACCCCCCCACTTT. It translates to CATSSALQGGPYNSPPHF.

The CDR3 nucleotides read TGTGCCAGCGGGGTGATAGGGCCCTACGAGCAGTACTTC. This encodes CASGVIGPYEQYF. This rearrangement joins TRBV27 to TRBJ2-7; D uncertain. The CDR3 contains 13 residues. Germline CDR1 MNHEY, CDR2 SMNVEV (reference sequence). The ends were cut back, 8 bases at V and 2 bases at J, with 13 bases in the middle.

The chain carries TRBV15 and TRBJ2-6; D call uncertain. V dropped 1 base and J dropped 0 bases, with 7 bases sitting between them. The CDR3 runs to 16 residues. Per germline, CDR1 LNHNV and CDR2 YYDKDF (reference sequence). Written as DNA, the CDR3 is TGTGCCACCAGCAGAGTGCGGAGCTCTGGGGCCAACGTCCTGACTTTC. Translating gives CATSRVRSSGANVLTF.

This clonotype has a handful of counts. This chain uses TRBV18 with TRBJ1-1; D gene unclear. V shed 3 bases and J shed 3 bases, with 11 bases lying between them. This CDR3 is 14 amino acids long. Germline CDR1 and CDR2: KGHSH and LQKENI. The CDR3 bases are TGTGCCAGCTCACCGGCCTCGGGTGACACTGAAGCTTTCTTT. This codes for CASSPASGDTEAFF.

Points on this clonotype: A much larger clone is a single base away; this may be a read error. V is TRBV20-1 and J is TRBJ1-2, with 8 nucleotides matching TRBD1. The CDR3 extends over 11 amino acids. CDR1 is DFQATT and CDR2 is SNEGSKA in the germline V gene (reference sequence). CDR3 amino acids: CSAQGANGCTF. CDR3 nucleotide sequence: TGCAGTGCTCAGGGGGCTAATGGCTGCACCTTC.

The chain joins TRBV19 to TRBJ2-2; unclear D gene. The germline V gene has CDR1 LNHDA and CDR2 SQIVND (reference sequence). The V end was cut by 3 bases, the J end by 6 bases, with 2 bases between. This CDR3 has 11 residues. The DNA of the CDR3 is TGTGCCAGTAGTATTTCCGGGGAGCTGTTTTTT. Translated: CASSISGELFF. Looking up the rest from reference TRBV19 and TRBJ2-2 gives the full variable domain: DGGITQSPKYLFRKEGQNVTLSCEQNLNHDAMYWYRQDPGQGLRLIYYSQIVNDFQKGDIAEGYSVSREKKESFPLTVTSAQKNPTAFYLCASSISGELFFGEGSRLTVL.

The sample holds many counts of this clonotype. The CDR3 spells CASSLGRTGGPEQYF. DNA of the CDR3: TGTGCCAGCAGTTTAGGGCGGACAGGAGGTCCCGAGCAGTACTTC. V and J are TRBV27 and TRBJ2-7; TRBD1 agrees at 7 bases. The germline V gene has CDR1 MNHEY and CDR2 SMNVEV (reference sequence). V shed 2 bases and J 6 bases; nucleotides not matched to a gene: 10. The CDR3 runs 15 residues.

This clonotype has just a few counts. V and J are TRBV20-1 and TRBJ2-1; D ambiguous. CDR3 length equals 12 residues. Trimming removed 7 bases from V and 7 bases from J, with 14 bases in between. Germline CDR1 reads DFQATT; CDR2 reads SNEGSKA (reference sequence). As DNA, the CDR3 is TGCAGTGGGTCGGCCCCGGTTAATGAGCAGTTCTTC. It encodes CSGSAPVNEQFF.

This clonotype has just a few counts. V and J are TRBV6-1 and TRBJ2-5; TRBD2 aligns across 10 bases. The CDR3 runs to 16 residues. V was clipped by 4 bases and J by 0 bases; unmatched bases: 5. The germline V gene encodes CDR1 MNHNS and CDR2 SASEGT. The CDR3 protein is CASSAGLAVYQETQYF. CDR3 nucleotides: TGTGCCAGCAGTGCAGGACTAGCGGTGTACCAAGAGACCCAGTACTTC.